This T cell receptor beta chain was found in a study of Ad26.COV2.S vaccination and SARS-CoV-2 variants. CDR1 and CDR2 from the germline V gene are SGHRS and YFSETQ. V gave up 4 bases and J gave up 2 bases; unmatched junction bases: 6. The CDR3 is 16 amino acids. Notes on this clone: The antigen remains unidentified.

Generated by immunoSEQ multiplex PCR, the TCRdb table keeps only in-frame clones and is missing some. This table has about 180,000 clones, roughly 89% appearing once. Study conclusions and caveats: CD8+ and CD4+ T cells specific for spike reportedly responded with substantial breadth after vaccination. Vaccine and placebo groups showed comparable non-spike TCR breadth.

This TCR derives from a human donor who had recovered from COVID-19. The source material was peripheral blood, sampled after recovery from COVID-19. The chain couples TRBV5-1 to TRBJ2-2; 9 nucleotides match TRBD2. The chain's CDR3 is CASSPRLADNTGELFF. The CDR3 DNA follows: TGCGCCAGCAGCCCAAGACTAGCGGACAACACCGGGGAGCTGTTTTTT.